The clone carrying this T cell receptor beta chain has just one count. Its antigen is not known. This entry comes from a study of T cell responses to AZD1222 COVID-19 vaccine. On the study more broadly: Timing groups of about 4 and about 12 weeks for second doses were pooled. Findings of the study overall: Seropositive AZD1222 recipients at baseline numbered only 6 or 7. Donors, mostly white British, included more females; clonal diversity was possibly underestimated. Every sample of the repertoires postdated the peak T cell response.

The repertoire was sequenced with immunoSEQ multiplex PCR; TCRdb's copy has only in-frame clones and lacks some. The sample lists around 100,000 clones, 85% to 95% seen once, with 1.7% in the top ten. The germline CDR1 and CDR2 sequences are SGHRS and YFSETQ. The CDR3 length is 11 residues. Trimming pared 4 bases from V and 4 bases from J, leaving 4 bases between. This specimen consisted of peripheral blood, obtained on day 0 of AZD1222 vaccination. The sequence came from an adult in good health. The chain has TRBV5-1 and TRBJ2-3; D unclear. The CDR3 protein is CASSGSDTQYF. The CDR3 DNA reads TGCGCCAGCAGCGGGTCAGATACGCAGTATTTT.